One T cell receptor (beta chain) is described in this entry. Antigen unknown. PCR was performed a second time for about 7 to 11 cycles using a sample-barcoded 5' primer and a J-beta primer mix. TCRdb redid the calling of the 5' RACE reads with MiXCR, one entry per CDR3 protein. In the table there are about 970,000 distinct CDR3 sequences, about 53% of which are singletons. This sample was taken from a study of blood T cells in healthy people across ages. The study's findings and limits: Observed TCR beta diversity per million T cells went down as age went up. This fall followed a roughly linear course with age.

This CDR3 has 16 amino acids. Germline CDR1 is SGDLS and CDR2 is YYNGEE. Unmatched junction bases numbered 11, after V lost 4 bases and J lost 5 bases. Source material: blood. The source of this sequence is a woman aged 55-70 years in good health. This chain uses TRBV9 with TRBJ2-1; 8 bases line up with TRBD1. The CDR3 spells CASSPRQGTLDNEQFF. The CDR3 DNA reads TGTGCCAGCAGCCCTCGACAGGGGACCCTCGACAATGAGCAGTTCTTC.